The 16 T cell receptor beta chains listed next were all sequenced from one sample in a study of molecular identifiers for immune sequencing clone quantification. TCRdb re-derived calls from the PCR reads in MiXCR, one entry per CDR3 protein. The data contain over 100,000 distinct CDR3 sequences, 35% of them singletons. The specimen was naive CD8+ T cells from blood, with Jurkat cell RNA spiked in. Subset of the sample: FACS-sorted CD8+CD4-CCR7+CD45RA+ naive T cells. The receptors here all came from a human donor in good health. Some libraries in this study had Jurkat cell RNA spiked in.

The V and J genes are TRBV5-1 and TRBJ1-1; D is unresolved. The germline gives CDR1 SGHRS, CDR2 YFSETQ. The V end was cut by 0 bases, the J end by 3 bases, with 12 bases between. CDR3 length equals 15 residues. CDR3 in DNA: TGCGCCAGCAGCTTGGGCGCCCGGGGTTACACTGAAGCTTTCTTT. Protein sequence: CASSLGARGYTEAFF.

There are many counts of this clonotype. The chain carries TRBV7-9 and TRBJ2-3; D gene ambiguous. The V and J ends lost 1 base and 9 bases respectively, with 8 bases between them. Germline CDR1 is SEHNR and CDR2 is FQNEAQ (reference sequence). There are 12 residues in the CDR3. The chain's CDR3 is CASSLESPTQYF. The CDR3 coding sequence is TGTGCCAGCAGCTTAGAATCCCCCACGCAGTATTTT.

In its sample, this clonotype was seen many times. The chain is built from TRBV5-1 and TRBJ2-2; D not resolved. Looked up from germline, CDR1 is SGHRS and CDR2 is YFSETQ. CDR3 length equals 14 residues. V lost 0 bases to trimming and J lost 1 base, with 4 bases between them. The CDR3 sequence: CASSLDRNTGELFF. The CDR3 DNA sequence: TGCGCCAGCAGCTTGGACAGGAACACCGGGGAGCTGTTTTTT.

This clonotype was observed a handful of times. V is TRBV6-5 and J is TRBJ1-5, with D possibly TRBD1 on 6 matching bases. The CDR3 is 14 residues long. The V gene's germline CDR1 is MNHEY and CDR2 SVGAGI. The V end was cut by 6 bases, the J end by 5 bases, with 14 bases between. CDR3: CASSRTVSYQPQHF. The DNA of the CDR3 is TGTGCCAGCAGCCGGACAGTTTCCTATCAGCCCCAGCATTTT.

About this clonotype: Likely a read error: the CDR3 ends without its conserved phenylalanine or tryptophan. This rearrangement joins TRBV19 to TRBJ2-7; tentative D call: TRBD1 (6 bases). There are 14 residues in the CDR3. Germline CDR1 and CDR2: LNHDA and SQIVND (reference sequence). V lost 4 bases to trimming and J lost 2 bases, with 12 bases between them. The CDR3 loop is CASSRTGQPYEQYL. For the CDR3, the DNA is TGTGCCAGTAGTAGAACTGGACAGCCCTACGAGCAGTACCTC.

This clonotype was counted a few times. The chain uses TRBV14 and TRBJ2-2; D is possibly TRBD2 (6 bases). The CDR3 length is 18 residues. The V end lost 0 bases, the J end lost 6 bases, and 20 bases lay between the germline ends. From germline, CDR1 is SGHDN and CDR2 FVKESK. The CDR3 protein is CASSQDRGIPGRSGELFF. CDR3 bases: TGTGCCAGCAGCCAAGACCGGGGGATACCGGGCCGGTCCGGGGAGCTGTTTTTT.

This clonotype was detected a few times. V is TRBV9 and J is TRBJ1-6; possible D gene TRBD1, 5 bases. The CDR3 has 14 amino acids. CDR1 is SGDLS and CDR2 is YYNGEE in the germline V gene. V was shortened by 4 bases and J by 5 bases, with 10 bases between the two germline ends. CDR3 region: CASSPWGDNSPLHF. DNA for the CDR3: TGTGCCAGCAGCCCCTGGGGGGATAATTCACCCCTCCACTTT.

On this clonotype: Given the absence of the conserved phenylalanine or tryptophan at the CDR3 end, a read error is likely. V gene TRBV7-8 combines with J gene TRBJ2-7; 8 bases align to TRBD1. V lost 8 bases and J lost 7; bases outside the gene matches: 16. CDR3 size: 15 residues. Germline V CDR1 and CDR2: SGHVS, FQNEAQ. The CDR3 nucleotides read TGTGCCAGCGGCCCCCGGGACAGGCCCCTCTGGGAGCAGTACATC. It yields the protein CASGPRDRPLWEQYI.

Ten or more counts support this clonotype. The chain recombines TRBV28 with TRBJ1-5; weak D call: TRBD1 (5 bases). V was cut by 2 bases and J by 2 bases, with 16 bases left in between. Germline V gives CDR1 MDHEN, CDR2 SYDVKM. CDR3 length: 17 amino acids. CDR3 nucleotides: TGTGCCAGCAGTTTACCGATGGGGGTTGATCGCAATCAGCCCCAGCATTTT. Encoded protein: CASSLPMGVDRNQPQHF.

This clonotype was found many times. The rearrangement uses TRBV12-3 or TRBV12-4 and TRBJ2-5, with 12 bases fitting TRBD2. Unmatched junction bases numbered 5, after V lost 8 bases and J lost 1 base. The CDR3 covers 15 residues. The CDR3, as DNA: TGTGCCAGCTCATGGACTAGCGGGACCCAAGAGACCCAGTACTTC. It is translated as CASSWTSGTQETQYF.

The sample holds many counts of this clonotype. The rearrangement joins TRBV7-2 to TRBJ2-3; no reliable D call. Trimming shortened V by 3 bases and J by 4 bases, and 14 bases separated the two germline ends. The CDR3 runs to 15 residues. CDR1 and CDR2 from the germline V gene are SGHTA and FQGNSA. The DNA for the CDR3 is TGTGCCAGCAGCTTGGGCCGCACCCCCCCAGATACGCAGTATTTT. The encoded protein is CASSLGRTPPDTQYF. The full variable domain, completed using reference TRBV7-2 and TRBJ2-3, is GAGVSQSPSNKVTEKGKDVELRCDPISGHTALYWYRQSLGQGLEFLIYFQGNSAPDKSGLPSDRFSAERTGGSVSTLTIQRTQQEDSAVYLCASSLGRTPPDTQYFGPGTRLTVL.

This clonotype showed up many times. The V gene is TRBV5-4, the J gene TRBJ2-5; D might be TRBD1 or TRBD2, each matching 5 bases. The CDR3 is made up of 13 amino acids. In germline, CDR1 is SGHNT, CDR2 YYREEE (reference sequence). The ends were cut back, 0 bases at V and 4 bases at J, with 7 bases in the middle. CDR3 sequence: CASSLERGETQYF. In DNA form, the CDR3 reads TGTGCCAGCAGCTTGGAGAGGGGAGAGACCCAGTACTTC.

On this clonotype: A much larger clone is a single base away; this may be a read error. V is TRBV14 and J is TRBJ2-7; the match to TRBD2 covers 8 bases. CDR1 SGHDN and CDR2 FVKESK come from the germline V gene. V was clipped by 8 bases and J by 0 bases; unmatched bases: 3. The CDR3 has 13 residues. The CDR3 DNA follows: TGTGCCAGCGGCAGCGGGGGCTCCTACGAGCAGTACTTC. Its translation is CASGSGGSYEQYF.

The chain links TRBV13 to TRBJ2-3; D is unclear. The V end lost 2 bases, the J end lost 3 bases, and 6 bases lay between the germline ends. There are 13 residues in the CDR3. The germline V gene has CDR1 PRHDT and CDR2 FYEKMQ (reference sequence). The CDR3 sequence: CASSLWKTDTQYF. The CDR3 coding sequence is TGTGCCAGCAGCTTATGGAAAACAGATACGCAGTATTTT.

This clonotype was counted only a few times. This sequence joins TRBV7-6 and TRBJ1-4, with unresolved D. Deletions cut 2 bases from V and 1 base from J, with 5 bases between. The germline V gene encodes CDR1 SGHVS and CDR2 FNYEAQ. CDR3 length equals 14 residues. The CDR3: CASSLTRTNEKLFF. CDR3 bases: TGTGCCAGCAGCTTAACCAGAACTAATGAAAAACTGTTTTTT.

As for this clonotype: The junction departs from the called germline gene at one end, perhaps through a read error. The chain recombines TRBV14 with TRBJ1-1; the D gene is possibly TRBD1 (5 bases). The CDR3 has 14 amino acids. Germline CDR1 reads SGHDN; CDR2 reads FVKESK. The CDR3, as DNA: TGTGTCAGCAGCCAAGCCGGGACTAACACTGAAGCTTTCTTT. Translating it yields CVSSQAGTNTEAFF.